The rows below give T cell receptor beta chains drawn from one sample of a study of OX40 agonist ivuxolimab in advanced cancers. Repertoires were generated with immunoSEQ multiplex PCR, while TCRdb's copy carries only in-frame clones and drops some. The table lists some 80,000 clones, about 90% of them singletons. Sample: CD4+ or CD8+ T cells sorted from blood, taken in a trial of the OX40 agonist ivuxolimab. All receptors derive from an adult with an advanced solid tumor such as melanoma, head and neck, liver or kidney cancer. Each CDR3 is given with its conserved first and last residue. A D gene is named only where the DNA matches it firmly. Only some rows state a clone size, as once, few, many or a class for expanded clones.

CASRNEGAGVSYEQYF	TGTGCCAGCAGGAACGAGGGGGCGGGGGTTTCCTACGAGCAGTACTTC	-	TRBV28	TRBJ2-7	-
CASSERPDNTEAFF	TGTGCCAGCAGTGAACGCCCGGATAACACTGAAGCTTTCTTT	once	TRBV6-1	TRBJ1-1	-
CASSKATSGRPIGNQPQHF	TGTGCCAGCAGTAAAGCGACATCGGGGCGACCTATAGGCAATCAGCCCCAGCATTTT	few	TRBV6-1	TRBJ1-5	-
CASSRAGGYEQYF	TGTGCCAGCTCCCGGGCAGGGGGCTACGAGCAGTACTTC	-	TRBV11-3	TRBJ2-7	TRBD1
CASSEAGPNTEAFF	TGTGCCAGCAGTGAAGCAGGGCCGAACACTGAAGCTTTCTTT	-	TRBV6-4	TRBJ1-1	-
CASSLTGTGNEKLFF	TGTGCCAGCAGCTTGACCGGGACAGGGAATGAAAAACTGTTTTTT	-	TRBV5-6	TRBJ1-4	TRBD1
CASSLGPDSSNYGYTF	TGTGCCAGCAGCTTGGGACCCGACAGTTCTAACTATGGCTACACCTTC	-	TRBV5-8	TRBJ1-2	-
CASSLGFTGGADEKLFF	TGTGCCAGCAGCTTAGGCTTCACCGGGGGCGCGGATGAAAAACTGTTTTTT	-	TRBV11-2	TRBJ1-4	-
CASSFTTGRGTEAFF	TGTGCCAGCAGCTTTACGACAGGGCGGGGCACTGAAGCTTTCTTT	-	TRBV5-5	TRBJ1-1	TRBD1
CASSLSGIPYNEQFF	TGCGCCAGCAGCTTGAGCGGGATCCCCTACAATGAGCAGTTCTTC	-	TRBV5-1	TRBJ2-1	TRBD2
CASSVGNRGARGYTF	TGTGCCAGCAGTGTGGGTAACAGGGGGGCGCGGGGCTACACCTTC	-	TRBV2	TRBJ1-2	TRBD1
CASSLAPDSFSRMNTEAFF	TGCGCCAGCAGCTTGGCCCCCGACAGCTTTTCTCGTATGAACACTGAAGCTTTCTTT	-	TRBV5-1	TRBJ1-1	-
CASKIDGTQYF	TGTGCCAGCAAGATCGATGGGACCCAGTACTTC	-	TRBV5-6	TRBJ2-5	-
CASSGDLANTGELFF	TGTGCCAGCTCCGGGGACTTAGCGAACACCGGGGAGCTGTTTTTT	-	TRBV18	TRBJ2-2	-
CAISEAGGRAVTQYF	TGTGCCATCAGTGAAGCCGGGGGACGGGCGGTGACGCAGTATTTT	-	TRBV10-3	TRBJ2-3	-
CASSYSPGTANTEAFF	TGTGCCAGCAGTTACTCCCCCGGGACAGCAAACACTGAAGCTTTCTTT	-	TRBV6-5	TRBJ1-1	TRBD1
CAWSVAGGPYEQYF	TGTGCCTGGAGTGTAGCGGGAGGGCCTTACGAGCAGTACTTC	-	TRBV30	TRBJ2-7	TRBD2
CASSLDLAQGTGELFF	TGTGCCAGCAGTTTGGATTTGGCGCAGGGCACCGGGGAGCTGTTTTTT	once	TRBV28	TRBJ2-2	-
CASSYSNQGSWEKLFF	TGTGCCAGCAGTTACTCGAATCAGGGGTCGTGGGAAAAACTGTTTTTT	-	TRBV6-6	TRBJ1-4	-
CASSFRDEQFF	TGTGCCAGCAGCTTTAGGGATGAGCAGTTCTTC	-	TRBV7-9	TRBJ2-1	-
CASSSGLAAQETQYF	TGCGCCAGCAGCTCGGGACTAGCGGCCCAAGAGACCCAGTACTTC	-	TRBV5-1	TRBJ2-5	TRBD2
CASSGKGNGQPQHF	TGTGCCAGCAGTGGTAAGGGGAATGGACAGCCCCAGCATTTT	few	TRBV6-1	TRBJ1-5	-
CASLDPQETQYF	TGTGCCAGCTTGGACCCCCAAGAGACCCAGTACTTC	-	TRBV28	TRBJ2-5	-
CASSFLAGGPEETQYF	TGCGCCAGCAGCTTTTTAGCGGGAGGGCCTGAGGAGACCCAGTACTTC	-	TRBV5-1	TRBJ2-5	TRBD2
CASSSVRGAGANVLTF	TGTGCCAGCAGCTCAGTTCGAGGCGCTGGGGCCAACGTCCTGACTTTC	-	TRBV7-9	TRBJ2-6	-
CSAGITDTQYF	TGCAGTGCCGGGATCACAGATACGCAGTATTTT	-	TRBV20-1	TRBJ2-3	-
CASSREYYYEQYF	TGTGCCAGCAGCCGGGAGTATTACTACGAGCAGTACTTC	-	TRBV14	TRBJ2-7	-
CASNPRDSNYMNTEAFF	TGTGCCAGCAACCCCCGGGACAGTAACTACATGAACACTGAAGCTTTCTTT	-	TRBV2	TRBJ1-1	TRBD1
CASSQGGPTRGDTQYF	TGTGCCAGCAGCCAAGGGGGCCCTACCCGGGGGGATACGCAGTATTTT	-	TRBV4-2	TRBJ2-3	-
CASSNKRDEQFF	TGTGCCAGCAGCAACAAACGCGATGAGCAGTTCTTC	-	TRBV6-6	TRBJ2-1	-
CASSPTLTGRDRFF	TGTGCCAGCAGCCCCACCCTGACTGGACGAGATCGGTTCTTC	-	TRBV14	TRBJ2-1	-
CASSFRSQAYEQYF	TGCGCCAGCAGCTTTCGCAGTCAGGCCTACGAGCAGTACTTC	-	TRBV5-1	TRBJ2-7	-
CASSPQGLRGDGYTF	TGTGCCAGCTCACCACAAGGACTCCGGGGGGATGGCTACACCTTC	-	TRBV18	TRBJ1-2	-
CASSQDRATGELFF	TGTGCCAGCAGCCAAGATAGGGCCACCGGGGAGCTGTTTTTT	-	TRBV4-2	TRBJ2-2	-
CASTRLAAPTDTQYF	TGTGCCAGCACCCGACTAGCGGCCCCCACAGATACGCAGTATTTT	-	TRBV9	TRBJ2-3	TRBD2
CASSSYNEQFF	TGTGCCAGCAGTTCCTACAATGAGCAGTTCTTC	-	TRBV28	TRBJ2-1	-
CASGQGANQPQHF	TGTGCCAGTGGACAGGGGGCTAACCAGCCCCAGCATTTT	-	TRBV19	TRBJ1-5	TRBD1
CASSSSRNTEAFF	TGTGCCAGCAGTTCCTCCAGGAACACTGAAGCTTTCTTT	-	TRBV6-4	TRBJ1-1	-
CASSQGLAGPNTGELFF	TGCGCCAGCAGCCAGGGACTAGCGGGACCGAACACCGGGGAGCTGTTTTTT	-	TRBV5-1	TRBJ2-2	TRBD2